This entry concerns a single T cell receptor beta chain. The data belong to a study of CD8 T cells in Susac syndrome. Random-hexamer reverse transcription was applied to roughly 0.45 to 1 ug RNA. Amplification of TCR beta CDR3 across 54 Vbeta and 13 Jbeta was performed with immunoSEQ multiplex PCR. MiXCR, applied by TCRdb to the immunoSEQ multiplex PCR reads, yields one record per CDR3 protein. The repertoire has fewer than 250,000 distinct CDR3 sequences, approximately 95% of them found once; the top ten carry 0.095% to 0.12%. V trimming: 10 bases; J trimming: 5 bases; junction bases outside the gene matches: 11. Germline assignment: CDR1 MDHEN and CDR2 SYDVKM. This CDR3 contains 13 residues. Sequencing of TCR beta was undertaken in CD8+ and CD4+ T cells derived from blood.

The specimen sequenced was CD4+ T cells from PBMCs. The chain links TRBV28 to TRBJ2-7; 7 bases match TRBD1. The TCR sequence derives from a human donor in good health. Written as DNA, the CDR3 is TGTGCCAACCGATATAGGGGGCCGCACGAGCAGTACGTC. It translates to CANRYRGPHEQYV.